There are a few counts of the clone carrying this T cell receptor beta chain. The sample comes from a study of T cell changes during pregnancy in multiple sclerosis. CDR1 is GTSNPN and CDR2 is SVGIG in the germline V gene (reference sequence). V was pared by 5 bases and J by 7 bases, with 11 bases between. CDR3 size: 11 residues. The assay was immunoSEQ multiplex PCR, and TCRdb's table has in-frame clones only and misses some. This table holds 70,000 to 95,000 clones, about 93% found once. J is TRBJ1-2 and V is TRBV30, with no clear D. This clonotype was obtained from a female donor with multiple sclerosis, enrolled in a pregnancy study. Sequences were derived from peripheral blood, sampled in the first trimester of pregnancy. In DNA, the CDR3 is TGTGCCTGGGAAGGAGGTCGTGGCTACACCTTC. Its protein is CAWEGGRGYTF.